These T cell receptor beta chains were read from a single sample in a study of blood T cell repertoires in COVID-19. Some clones are missing from TCRdb's copy, which holds only in-frame ones; the method was immunoSEQ multiplex PCR. The sample records about 240,000 clones, roughly 89% being singletons. The sequenced sample was PBMCs or T cells enriched from blood (not recorded which). The receptors were gathered from a middle-aged man who had recovered from COVID-19. Each CDR3 is given with its conserved first and last residue. The order of the fields is clone size, J gene, V gene, CDR3 protein. For some rows the clone size is stated as once, few or many, or as a class when expanded; others skip it.

>NA|TRBJ2-4|TRBV21-1
CASRGTGDENIQYF
>NA|TRBJ2-1|TRBV20-1
CSASGGEQFF
>NA|TRBJ1-3|TRBV18
CASSPRQLAGNTIYF
>NA|TRBJ2-2|TRBV3-1/TRBV3-2
CASGPGGELFF
>NA|TRBJ1-1|TRBV6-5
CASSLTGTGEAFF
>NA|TRBJ1-4|TRBV3-1/TRBV3-2
CASSQELKRVEKLFF
>NA|TRBJ2-5|TRBV7-2
CASSPGGQGLETQYF
>NA|TRBJ1-2|TRBV11-2
CASSASVFYGYTF
>NA|TRBJ1-5|TRBV2
CASRGTGGYSNQPQHF
>NA|TRBJ2-6|TRBV19
CASSIFRRGLLSGANVLTF
>NA|TRBJ2-1|TRBV6-5
CASSYAPGQEFF
>NA|TRBJ2-7|TRBV27
CASSSLGTGQYEQYF
>few|TRBJ1-5|TRBV6-5
CASNIQGGNQPQHF
>NA|TRBJ2-5|TRBV29-1
CSVGIGKETQYF
>NA|TRBJ2-7|TRBV6-6
CASSQGTSGDYEQYF
>NA|TRBJ2-5|TRBV13
CASSRGLAGGLETQYF
>NA|TRBJ1-2|TRBV5-1
CASSSTEYGYTF
>NA|TRBJ2-1|TRBV19
CASSTHSDSDNEQFF
>NA|TRBJ1-4|TRBV5-1
CASSRTGGVEKLFF
>NA|TRBJ2-5|TRBV18
CASSPPSGGETQYF
>NA|TRBJ1-1|TRBV18
CASSPAAQGAEAFF
>NA|TRBJ1-1|TRBV29-1
CSVPGTGGWTEAFF
>NA|TRBJ2-7|TRBV7-8
CASSSMVGAYEQYF
>NA|TRBJ2-1|TRBV7-2
CASSFSSGSSYNEQFF
>NA|TRBJ1-2|TRBV18
CASSPRAVGDTNYGYTF
>NA|TRBJ2-7|TRBV11-2
CASSPVGSLLAGTYEQYF
>NA|TRBJ1-6|TRBV15
CATSRGQADSPLHF
>NA|TRBJ2-7|TRBV4-3
CASSQGLAGSGPFEQYF
>NA|TRBJ2-1|TRBV19
CASSPDRVYNEQFF